Sequencing of this T cell receptor beta chain was carried out in a study of technical replicates of blood from several donors. The V end was cut by 1 base, the J end by 0 bases, with 13 bases between. CDR1 is LGHNA, CDR2 YNFKEQ, per germline. The CDR3 is 17 amino acids. Clones were read by immunoSEQ multiplex PCR, and TCRdb kept only the in-frame ones, dropping some. Among just over 70,000 clones listed, roughly 94% were seen once. Sequenced: T cells isolated from PBMCs. The clonotype was recovered from a human donor in good health. V usage is TRBV4-2 and J usage is TRBJ2-1; a possible D gene is TRBD2 (6 bases). In DNA form, the CDR3 reads TGTGCCAGCAGCCAAGTTAGCGGTGACAGCTCCTACAATGAGCAGTTCTTC. Translating it yields CASSQVSGDSSYNEQFF.